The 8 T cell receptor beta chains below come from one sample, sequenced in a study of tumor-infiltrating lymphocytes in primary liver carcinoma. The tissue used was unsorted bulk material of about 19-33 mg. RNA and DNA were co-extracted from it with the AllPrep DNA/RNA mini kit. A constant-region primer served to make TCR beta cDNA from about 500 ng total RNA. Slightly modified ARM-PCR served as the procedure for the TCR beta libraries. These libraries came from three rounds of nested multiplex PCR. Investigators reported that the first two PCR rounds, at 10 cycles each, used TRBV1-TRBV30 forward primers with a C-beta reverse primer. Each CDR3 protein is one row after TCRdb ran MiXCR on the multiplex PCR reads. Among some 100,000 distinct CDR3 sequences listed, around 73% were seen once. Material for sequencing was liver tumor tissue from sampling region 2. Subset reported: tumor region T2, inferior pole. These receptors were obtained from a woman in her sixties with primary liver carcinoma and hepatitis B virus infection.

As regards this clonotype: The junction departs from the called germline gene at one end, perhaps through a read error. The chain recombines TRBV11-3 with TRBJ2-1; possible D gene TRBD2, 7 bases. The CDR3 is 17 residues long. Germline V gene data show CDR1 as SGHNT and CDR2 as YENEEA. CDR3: CVSSSRGARTMSKEQFF. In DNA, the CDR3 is TGTGTCAGCAGCTCCCGGGGGGCGCGGACCATGAGTAAAGAGCAGTTCTTC.

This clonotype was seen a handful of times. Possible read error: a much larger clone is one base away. CDR3 region: CANSLEGERTEAFF. In DNA form, the CDR3 reads TGTGCCAACAGCTTGGAAGGGGAACGGACTGAAGCTTTCTTT. The chain recombines TRBV5-5 with TRBJ1-1; tentative D call: TRBD1 (5 bases). The length of the CDR3 is 14 residues. CDR1 and CDR2 (germline): SGHKS, YYEKEE (reference sequence).

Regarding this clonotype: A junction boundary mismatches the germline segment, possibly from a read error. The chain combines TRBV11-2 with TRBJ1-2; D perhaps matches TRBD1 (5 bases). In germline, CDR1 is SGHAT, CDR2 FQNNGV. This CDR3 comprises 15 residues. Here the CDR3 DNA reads TGTGCCAGCAGCCTCCGCCAGACAGAAGACTATGACTACACCTTC. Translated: CASSLRQTEDYDYTF.

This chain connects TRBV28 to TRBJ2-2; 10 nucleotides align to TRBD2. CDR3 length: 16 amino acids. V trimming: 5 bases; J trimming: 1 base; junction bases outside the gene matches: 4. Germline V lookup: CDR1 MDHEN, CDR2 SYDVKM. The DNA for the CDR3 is TGTGCCAGCAGTATGGCTAGCGGGAGGAACACCGGGGAGCTGTTTTTT. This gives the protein CASSMASGRNTGELFF.

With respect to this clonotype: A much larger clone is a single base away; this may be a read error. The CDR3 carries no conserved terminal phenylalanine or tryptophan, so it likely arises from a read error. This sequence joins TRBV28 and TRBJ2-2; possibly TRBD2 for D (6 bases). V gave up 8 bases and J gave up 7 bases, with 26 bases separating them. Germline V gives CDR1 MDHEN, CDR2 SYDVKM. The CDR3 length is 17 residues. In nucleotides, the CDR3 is TGTGCCAGCGGGCCAGGTGTAGGGTCGGGAGCGATCGGGGAGCTGTTTCTT. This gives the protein CASGPGVGSGAIGELFL.

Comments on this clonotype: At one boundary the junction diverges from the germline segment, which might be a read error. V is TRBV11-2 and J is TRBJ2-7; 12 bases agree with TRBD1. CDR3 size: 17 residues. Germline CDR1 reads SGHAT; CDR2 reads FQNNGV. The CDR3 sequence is CANSFQPGQGALYGQYF. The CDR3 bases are TGTGCCAACAGCTTCCAACCGGGACAGGGGGCGCTATACGGGCAGTACTTC.

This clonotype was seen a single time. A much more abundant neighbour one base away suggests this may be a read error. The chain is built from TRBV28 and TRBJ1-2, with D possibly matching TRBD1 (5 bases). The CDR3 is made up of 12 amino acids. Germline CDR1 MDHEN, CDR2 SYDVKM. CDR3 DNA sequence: TGTGCCTGCAGTGGACAAGTATATGGCTACACCTTC. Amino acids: CACSGQVYGYTF.

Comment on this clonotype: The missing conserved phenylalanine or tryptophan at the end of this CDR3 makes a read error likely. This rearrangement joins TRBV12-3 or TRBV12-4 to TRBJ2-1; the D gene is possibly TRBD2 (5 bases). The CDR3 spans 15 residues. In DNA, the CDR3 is TGTACCAGCAGAGACGAGCGGCAGGCCCCCAATGAGCAGTTCTTA. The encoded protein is CTSRDERQAPNEQFL.